What follows are 21 T cell receptor beta chains derived from one specimen sequenced in a study of T cells expressing NK-cell markers. With the 5' RACE reads reprocessed, TCRdb shows one record per CDR3 protein and no DNA. Its listing shows a few hundred thousand distinct CDR3 sequences. Specimen: blood T cells: a sorted CD56 or NKG2C T cell subset, CD4+ or CD8+ T cells, or bulk PBMC T cells (not recorded which). These receptor sequences come from a man between 18 and 69 years old in good health.

The CDR3 sequence: CASSSIGANVLTF. This chain uses TRBV5-1 with TRBJ2-6. This CDR3 comprises 13 residues. Germline V gives CDR1 SGHRS, CDR2 YFSETQ.

The V call is TRBV30, the J call TRBJ2-3; TCRdb's D call of TRBD1 is untestable without DNA. The germline V gene encodes CDR1 GTSNPN and CDR2 SVGIG (reference sequence). CDR3 length equals 15 residues. The CDR3 region is CAWRVGFGRGDTQYF.

This chain links TRBV6-5 with TRBJ2-1; TCRdb outputs TRBD1, but without DNA this stays unchecked. CDR1 MNHEY and CDR2 SVGAGI come from the germline V gene. The CDR3 has 14 residues. The CDR3 sequence: CASSLSDRLSEQFF.

This chain uses TRBV7-7 with TRBJ1-4; TCRdb reports TRBD1, a call that lacks DNA to check it against. Germline lookup yields CDR1 SSHAT and CDR2 FNYEAQ (reference sequence). The CDR3 runs to 16 residues. The CDR3 spells CASSPGRGTTNEKLFF.

The J gene is TRBJ2-3, the V gene TRBV15; TCRdb's assignment of TRBD2 cannot be checked, as there is no DNA. This CDR3 is built from 15 residues. Germline V gene sequence: CDR1 LNHNV, CDR2 YYDKDF (reference sequence). The CDR3 loop reads CATSRDAGGVSAQYF. Full variable domain (rest looked up from reference TRBV15 and TRBJ2-3): DAMVIQNPRYQVTQFGKPVTLSCSQTLNHNVMYWYQQKSSQAPKLLFHYYDKDFNNEADTPDNFQSRRPNTSFCFLDIRSPGLGDTAMYLCATSRDAGGVSAQYFGPGTRLTVL.

This sequence joins TRBV4-2 and TRBJ2-1; the TCRdb call, TRBD1, lacks DNA for checking. CDR3 length: 15 residues. Germline CDR1 is LGHNA and CDR2 is YNFKEQ. The CDR3 protein is CASSRPQGGTNEQFF.

V and J are TRBV9 and TRBJ2-1; no DNA is available, so the TRBD2 call from TCRdb remains unchecked. The length of the CDR3 is 15 residues. The germline V gene has CDR1 SGDLS and CDR2 YYNGEE. The CDR3 here is CASSAGTSGGHEQFF. The full variable domain, completed using reference TRBV9 and TRBJ2-1, is DSGVTQTPKHLITATGQRVTLRCSPRSGDLSVYWYQQSLDQGLQFLIQYYNGEERAKGNILERFSAQQFPDLHSELNLSSLELGDSALYFCASSAGTSGGHEQFFGPGTRLTVL.

The genes are TRBV4-2 and TRBJ2-4; TCRdb's D gene call, TRBD1, goes unchecked for lack of DNA. Germline assignment: CDR1 LGHNA and CDR2 YNFKEQ. The CDR3 totals 20 residues. CDR3 sequence: CASSQNPGQGAWGAKNIQYF.

This chain joins TRBV10-3 and TRBJ2-1; absent DNA, TCRdb's TRBD2 call cannot be checked. CDR1 and CDR2 from the germline V gene are ENHRY and SYGVKD. The CDR3 runs to 14 residues. CDR3: CAISPVHSYNEQFF.

V usage is TRBV27 and J usage is TRBJ2-1; TCRdb's D call of TRBD1 is untestable without DNA. This CDR3 region has 15 residues. Germline CDR1 is MNHEY and CDR2 is SMNVEV (reference sequence). The CDR3 sequence is CASSLRGDPYNEQFF.

This sequence joins TRBV4-2 and TRBJ2-3; TCRdb's D call of TRBD1 is untestable without DNA. Germline CDR1 reads LGHNA; CDR2 reads YNFKEQ. This CDR3 spans 12 amino acids. The CDR3: CASSQARGQFDF.

The V call is TRBV7-7, the J call TRBJ2-5; the TRBD1 assignment by TCRdb is unverifiable without DNA. The length of the CDR3 is 15 residues. The germline V gene encodes CDR1 SSHAT and CDR2 FNYEAQ (reference sequence). CDR3 protein: CASSPGGVFQETQYF.

V is TRBV11-2 and J is TRBJ2-2. This CDR3 is built from 14 residues. The germline V gene encodes CDR1 SGHAT and CDR2 FQNNGV. The CDR3 loop reads CASSADPIQGELFF. The full variable domain, its missing parts supplied by reference TRBV11-2 and TRBJ2-2, is EAGVAQSPRYKIIEKRQSVAFWCNPISGHATLYWYQQILGQGPKLLIQFQNNGVVDDSQLPKDRFSAERLKGVDSTLKIQPAKLEDSAVYLCASSADPIQGELFFGEGSRLTVL.

The J gene is TRBJ2-5, the V gene TRBV3-1; without DNA, the TCRdb call of TRBD2 cannot be checked. This CDR3 has 16 amino acids. CDR1 and CDR2 from the germline V gene are LGHDT and YNNKEL (reference sequence). CDR3 sequence reads: CASSQMTSGQQETQYF.

The chain's CDR3 is CASSPGTGGAMIEKLFF. The chain carries TRBV7-2 and TRBJ1-4; TCRdb indicates TRBD1, and absent DNA this call remains unverified. CDR1 and CDR2 from the germline V gene are SGHTA and FQGNSA. The CDR3 totals 17 residues.

The rearrangement uses TRBV7-9 and TRBJ1-6. Germline V lookup: CDR1 SEHNR, CDR2 FQNEAQ (reference sequence). The CDR3 extends over 15 amino acids. CDR3 sequence: CASSLGDTYNSPLHF.

The chain links TRBV28 to TRBJ2-4; the D call from TCRdb, TRBD1, cannot be confirmed without DNA. CDR3 length: 17 amino acids. Germline V gene data show CDR1 as MDHEN and CDR2 as SYDVKM. The CDR3 sequence is CASSFVGGLLAKNIQYF.

The chain has TRBV12-3 or TRBV12-4 and TRBJ2-7; TCRdb lists TRBD2, though no DNA is available to test this call. The CDR3 runs to 15 residues. The chain's CDR3 is CASSLAGGTLYEQYF.

The V gene is TRBV21-1, the J gene TRBJ1-1; TCRdb names TRBD1, which stays unverified in the absence of DNA. TRBV21-1 is shown as a pseudogene. The CDR3 length is 13 residues. CDR3 region: CAGEGGRFTEAFF.

The chain is built from TRBV5-1 and TRBJ2-1; as DNA is missing, the TRBD1 call by TCRdb cannot be tested. Looked up from germline, CDR1 is SGHRS and CDR2 is YFSETQ. The CDR3 totals 12 residues. Here the CDR3 reads CASSSTGLEQFF.

V and J are TRBV11-2 and TRBJ1-3; TCRdb designates TRBD1, a call that cannot be tested without DNA. Germline V lookup: CDR1 SGHAT, CDR2 FQNNGV. The CDR3 totals 14 residues. The CDR3 protein is CASRYQRAGNTIYF.